The next 21 T cell receptor beta chains were all read from a single sample in a study of PD-1 blockade in mismatch repair-deficient tumors. TCRdb keeps only in-frame clones here, not all; method: immunoSEQ multiplex PCR. Of some 21,000 clones in the sample, around 79% were seen once. The sample in question was PBMCs, obtained 52 weeks after starting pembrolizumab. The origin of the receptors is an adult with mismatch repair-deficient cancer.

The rearrangement joins TRBV4-2 to TRBJ2-5, with TRBD2 matching over 7 bases. The germline V gene has CDR1 LGHNA and CDR2 YNFKEQ. V shed 2 bases, J shed 5 bases, and the junction held 8 bases outside the gene matches. CDR3 length: 15 residues. The CDR3 reads CASSQNPGTTETQYF. The CDR3 DNA sequence: TGTGCCAGCAGCCAAAATCCCGGGACTACGGAGACCCAGTACTTC.

This clone was seen just once. This chain uses TRBV6-5 with TRBJ2-6, with 8 nucleotides matching TRBD1. Trimming removed 5 bases from V and 2 bases from J; junction bases left unmatched: 2. The CDR3 covers 15 residues. Germline V gene data show CDR1 as MNHEY and CDR2 as SVGAGI. CDR3 region: CASSADRAGANVLTF. CDR3 in DNA: TGTGCCAGCAGTGCGGACAGGGCTGGGGCCAACGTCCTGACTTTC.

This sequence joins TRBV28 and TRBJ2-1; TRBD2 might be the D (5 bases). Germline CDR1 and CDR2: MDHEN and SYDVKM. The V end was cut by 2 bases, the J end by 2 bases, with 10 bases between. The CDR3 consists of 15 residues. As DNA, the CDR3 is TGTGCCAGCAGTTTACGAGCGGCCGCCTACAATGAGCAGTTCTTC. Protein sequence: CASSLRAAAYNEQFF.

The DNA for the CDR3 is TGTGCCAGCAGCTTAGGGGCAGGGTTCAGGAATGAGCAGTTCTTC. It translates to CASSLGAGFRNEQFF. The chain links TRBV7-6 to TRBJ2-1, with a tentative D call TRBD1 (5 bases). V lost 1 base and J lost 7, with 14 bases in between. CDR3 length: 15 residues. The germline V gene has CDR1 SGHVS and CDR2 FNYEAQ.

This chain uses TRBV6-5 with TRBJ2-1; 9 nucleotides line up with TRBD2. Germline-derived CDR1 and CDR2 are MNHEY and SVGAGI. V was pared by 6 bases and J by 7 bases, with 10 bases of the junction left unmatched. The CDR3 extends over 15 amino acids. For the CDR3, the DNA is TGTGCCAGCAGAATGACTAGCGGTGGTCTGAATGAGCAGTTCTTC. Amino acids: CASRMTSGGLNEQFF.

The genes are TRBV7-9 and TRBJ1-2; D not resolved. Germline CDR1 and CDR2: SEHNR and FQNEAQ (reference sequence). V dropped 0 bases and J dropped 3 bases, with 11 bases sitting between them. The CDR3 runs 15 residues. CDR3 region: CASSLALLQDYGYTF. The CDR3 DNA reads TGTGCCAGCAGCTTAGCGTTACTGCAAGACTATGGCTACACCTTC.

This chain links TRBV6-1 with TRBJ1-5; TRBD1 aligns across 8 bases. This CDR3 is built from 15 residues. The V segment lost 6 bases and the J segment 2 bases; nucleotides outside the gene matches: 6. Per the germline V gene, CDR1 is MNHNS and CDR2 is SASEGT. The CDR3 loop reads CASRNRGGGNQPQHF. CDR3 nucleotide sequence: TGTGCCAGCAGGAACAGGGGGGGAGGCAATCAGCCCCAGCATTTT.

V is TRBV4-2 and J is TRBJ2-2, with 7 bases lining up with TRBD1. With V trimmed by 2 bases and J by 5 bases, 5 bases remained unmatched. From germline, CDR1 is LGHNA and CDR2 YNFKEQ. The CDR3 covers 15 residues. CDR3 residues: CASSQPTGLTGELFF. The DNA for the CDR3 is TGTGCCAGCAGCCAACCGACAGGGCTTACCGGGGAGCTGTTTTTT.

A single count supports this clone. This chain joins TRBV9 and TRBJ1-3, with 10 bases fitting TRBD1. The germline gives CDR1 SGDLS, CDR2 YYNGEE. V was pared by 4 bases and J by 4 bases, with 5 bases of the junction left unmatched. The CDR3 totals 15 residues. Written as DNA, the CDR3 is TGTGCCAGCAGCACGGGACAGGGGTTAGGAAACACCATATATTTT. Residues: CASSTGQGLGNTIYF.

The chain uses TRBV4-2 and TRBJ1-6; the D gene is possibly TRBD1 (6 bases). Germline V gene lookup returns CDR1 LGHNA and CDR2 YNFKEQ. With 0 bases removed from V and 11 bases from J, the gap between germline ends came to 26 bases. This CDR3 region has 19 residues. CDR3 DNA: TGTGCCAGCAGCCAAGATCTCGGGACAAGGGCCGCCCTCCCTCCACCCCTCCACTTT. Translating gives CASSQDLGTRAALPPPLHF.

The chain couples TRBV14 to TRBJ2-5; D remains unclear. The CDR3 contains 14 residues. Germline V gene lookup returns CDR1 SGHDN and CDR2 FVKESK. Deletions cut 0 bases from V and 4 bases from J, with 9 bases between. CDR3 in amino acids: CASSQDLAAETQYF. The CDR3 DNA is TGTGCCAGCAGCCAAGATCTGGCGGCAGAGACCCAGTACTTC.

J is TRBJ2-5 and V is TRBV6-1; D gene unclear. Trimming pared 5 bases from V and 5 bases from J, leaving 15 bases between. The CDR3 extends over 14 amino acids. CDR1 is MNHNS and CDR2 is SASEGT in the germline V gene. CDR3: CASSPYGDKETQYF. CDR3 coding DNA: TGTGCCAGCAGTCCCTATGGAGATAAGGAGACCCAGTACTTC.

The V and J genes are TRBV7-6 and TRBJ2-1; TRBD2 agrees at 9 bases. V dropped 1 base and J dropped 0; count of bases not matched to a gene: 16. In germline, CDR1 is SGHVS, CDR2 FNYEAQ. The CDR3 is 21 residues long. The CDR3 nucleotides read TGTGCCAGCAGCTTAGTAGTGGGGTCAAGGCTAGCGGGACGCTCCTACAATGAGCAGTTCTTC. It yields the protein CASSLVVGSRLAGRSYNEQFF.

V is TRBV7-2 and J is TRBJ2-3; 11 bases are shared with TRBD2. The CDR3 length is 17 residues. V dropped 0 bases and J dropped 2; count of bases not matched to a gene: 4. Germline V gives CDR1 SGHTA, CDR2 FQGNSA. For the CDR3, the DNA is TGTGCCAGCAGCTTAGCGTTTAGCGGGAGGGCCACAGATACGCAGTATTTT. It yields the protein CASSLAFSGRATDTQYF.

The chain is built from TRBV10-3 and TRBJ2-2; 7 nucleotides match TRBD1. The CDR3 loop spans 14 amino acids. With 4 bases clipped from V and 1 base from J, the junction kept 0 bases outside the gene matches. Germline CDR1 is ENHRY and CDR2 is SYGVKD. The CDR3 DNA follows: TGTGCCATCAGTGGGACAGGGAACACCGGGGAGCTGTTTTTT. Translation gives CAISGTGNTGELFF.

This clone occurred once. The V call is TRBV11-3, the J call TRBJ1-4, with D perhaps matching TRBD1 (6 bases). The V end was cut by 7 bases, the J end by 7 bases, with 13 bases between. The CDR3 has 13 residues. The germline V gene encodes CDR1 SGHNT and CDR2 YENEEA. In DNA form, the CDR3 reads TGTGCCAGCACCACAGGGCCCAGTGAAAAACTGTTTTTT. This codes for CASTTGPSEKLFF.

The count of this clone is one. The chain couples TRBV6-6 to TRBJ1-1; D unresolved. The CDR3 is made up of 11 amino acids. Germline-derived CDR1 and CDR2 are MNHNY and SVGAGI (reference sequence). Trimming cost V 8 bases and J 4 bases, with 8 bases left between them. The CDR3 nucleotides are TGTGCCAGCCTCTCGAGCACTGAAGCTTTCTTT. Its translation is CASLSSTEAFF.

This chain uses TRBV28 with TRBJ1-1, with 9 bases that match TRBD1. The V gene end was trimmed by 3 bases and the J gene end by 1 base; junction bases not matched to a gene: 30. From germline, CDR1 is MDHEN and CDR2 SYDVKM. This CDR3 spans 24 amino acids. Here the CDR3 reads CASSFITPIRQGEGRSTQNTEAFF. DNA for the CDR3: TGTGCCAGCAGTTTTATTACCCCGATCCGACAGGGGGAGGGCCGGTCCACTCAGAACACTGAAGCTTTCTTT.

This chain links TRBV6-1 with TRBJ2-7, with 8 bases lining up with TRBD2. V shed 7 bases, J shed 2 bases, and the junction held 10 bases outside the gene matches. Per germline, CDR1 MNHNS and CDR2 SASEGT. This CDR3 contains 15 residues. DNA of the CDR3: TGTGCCAGCACCCGGGAGGGGGGCGATACCTACGAGCAGTACTTC. Translating gives CASTREGGDTYEQYF.

This chain joins TRBV18 and TRBJ1-2; D not certain. Germline CDR1 is KGHSH and CDR2 is LQKENI. The CDR3 extends over 14 amino acids. Deletions cut 2 bases from V and 2 bases from J, with 9 bases between. The CDR3: CASSPRGLNYGYTF. In DNA, the CDR3 is TGTGCCAGCTCACCAAGAGGACTAAACTATGGCTACACCTTC.

This rearrangement joins TRBV5-6 to TRBJ1-1; 8 bases line up with TRBD1. The CDR3 is 16 amino acids. Germline V gene sequence: CDR1 SGHDT, CDR2 YYEEEE. Trimming cost V 0 bases and J 3 bases; bases outside gene matches: 7. CDR3 sequence (DNA): TGTGCCAGCAGCTTGGTAAGACAGGGGTGGGACACTGAAGCTTTCTTT. Translated: CASSLVRQGWDTEAFF.